There are many counts of the clone carrying this T cell receptor beta chain. The entry originates in a study of blood T cells in healthy people across ages. Germline V gives CDR1 SGHTA, CDR2 FQGTGA. J lost 4 bases, V lost 5 bases, and 4 bases had no gene match. The CDR3 is made up of 14 amino acids. Primed by a sample-barcoded 5' primer and a J-beta primer mix, a second PCR proceeded for about 6 to 11 cycles. In TCRdb, the 5' RACE reads were re-called with MiXCR into one record per CDR3 protein. The data contain 1.5 million to 2 million distinct CDR3 sequences, over 25% of them singletons. Sequenced sample: blood. The chain couples TRBV7-3 to TRBJ2-1, with TRBD2 matching over 8 bases. The receptor's source is a woman aged 30 to 39 in good health. CDR3 sequence (DNA): TGTGCCAGCAGCGAAGCGGGGGCTTACAATGAGCAGTTCTTC. Protein: CASSEAGAYNEQFF.